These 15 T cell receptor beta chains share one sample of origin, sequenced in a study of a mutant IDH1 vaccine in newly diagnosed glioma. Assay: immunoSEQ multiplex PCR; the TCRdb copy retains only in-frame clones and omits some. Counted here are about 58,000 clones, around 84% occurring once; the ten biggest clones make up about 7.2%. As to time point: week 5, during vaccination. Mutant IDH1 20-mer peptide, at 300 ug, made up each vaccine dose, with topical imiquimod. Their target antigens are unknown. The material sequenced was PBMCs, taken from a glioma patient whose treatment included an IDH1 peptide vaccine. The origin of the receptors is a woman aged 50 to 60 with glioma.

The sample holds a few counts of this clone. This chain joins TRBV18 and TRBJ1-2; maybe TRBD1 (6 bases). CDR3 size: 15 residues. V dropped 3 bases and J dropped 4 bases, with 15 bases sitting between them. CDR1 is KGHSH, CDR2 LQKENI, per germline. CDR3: CASSPGQLMIYGYTF. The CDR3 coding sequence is TGTGCCAGCTCACCCGGACAGCTTATGATCTATGGCTACACCTTC.

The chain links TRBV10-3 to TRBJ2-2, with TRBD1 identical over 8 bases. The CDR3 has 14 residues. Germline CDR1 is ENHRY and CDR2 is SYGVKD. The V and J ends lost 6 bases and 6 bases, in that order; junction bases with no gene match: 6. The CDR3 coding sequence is TGTGCCATCAGCCCAAGACAGGGGTCCGGGGAGCTGTTTTTT. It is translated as CAISPRQGSGELFF.

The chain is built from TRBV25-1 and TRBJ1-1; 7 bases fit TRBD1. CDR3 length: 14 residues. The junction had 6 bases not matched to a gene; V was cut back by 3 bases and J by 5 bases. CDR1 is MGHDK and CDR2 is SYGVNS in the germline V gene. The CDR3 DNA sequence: TGTGCCAGCAGTGATTACAGGGGATGGACTGAAGCTTTCTTT. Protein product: CASSDYRGWTEAFF.

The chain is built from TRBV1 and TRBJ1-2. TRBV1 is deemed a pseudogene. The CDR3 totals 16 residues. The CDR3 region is CTSSQEGGMRGHGYTF. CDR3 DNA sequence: TGCACCAGCAGCCAAGAGGGGGGGATGAGGGGCCATGGCTACACCTTC.

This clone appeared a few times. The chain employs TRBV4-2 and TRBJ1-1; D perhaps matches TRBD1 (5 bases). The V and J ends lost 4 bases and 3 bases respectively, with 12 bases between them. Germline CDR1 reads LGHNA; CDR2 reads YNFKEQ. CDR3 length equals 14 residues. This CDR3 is CASSLPGGDTEAFF. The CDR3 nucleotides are TGTGCCAGCAGCCTCCCGGGGGGGGACACTGAAGCTTTCTTT.

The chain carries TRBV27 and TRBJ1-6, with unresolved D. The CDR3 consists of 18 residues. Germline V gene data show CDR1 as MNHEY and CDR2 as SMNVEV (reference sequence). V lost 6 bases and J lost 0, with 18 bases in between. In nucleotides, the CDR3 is TGTGCCAGCAGCTCCAAGTCCAGTCTCGTCTCCTATAATTCACCCCTCCACTTT. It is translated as CASSSKSSLVSYNSPLHF.

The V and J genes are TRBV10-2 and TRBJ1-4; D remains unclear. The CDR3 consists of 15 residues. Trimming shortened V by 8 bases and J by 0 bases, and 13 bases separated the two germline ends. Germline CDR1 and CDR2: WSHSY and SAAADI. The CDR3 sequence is CASGGSSATNEKLFF. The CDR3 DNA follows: TGCGCCAGCGGAGGTTCCAGTGCAACTAATGAAAAACTGTTTTTT.

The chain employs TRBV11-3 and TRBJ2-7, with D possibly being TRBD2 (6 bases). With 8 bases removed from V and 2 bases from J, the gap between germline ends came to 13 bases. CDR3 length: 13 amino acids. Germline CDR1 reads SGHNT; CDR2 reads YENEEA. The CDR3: CASRSREAYEQYF. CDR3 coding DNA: TGTGCCAGCCGAAGCAGGGAGGCCTACGAGCAGTACTTC.

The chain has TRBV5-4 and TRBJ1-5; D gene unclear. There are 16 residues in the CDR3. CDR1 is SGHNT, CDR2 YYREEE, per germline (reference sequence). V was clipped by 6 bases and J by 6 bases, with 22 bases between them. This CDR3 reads CASIPRSPESGQPQHF. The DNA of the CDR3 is TGTGCCAGCATCCCGAGGTCGCCTGAGAGCGGTCAGCCCCAGCATTTT.

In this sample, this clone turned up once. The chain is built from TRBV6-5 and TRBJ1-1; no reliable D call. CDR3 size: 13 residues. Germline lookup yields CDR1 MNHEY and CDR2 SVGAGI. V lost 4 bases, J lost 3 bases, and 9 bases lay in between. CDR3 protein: CASSLTTDTEAFF. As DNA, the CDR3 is TGTGCCAGCAGTTTGACAACCGACACTGAAGCTTTCTTT.

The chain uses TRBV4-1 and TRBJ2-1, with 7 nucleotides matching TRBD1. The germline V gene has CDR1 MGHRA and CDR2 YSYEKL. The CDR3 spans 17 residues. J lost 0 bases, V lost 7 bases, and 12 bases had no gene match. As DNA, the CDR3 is TGCGCCAGCAACAAAGGGGGCGAGCTCAGCTCCTACAATGAGCAGTTCTTC. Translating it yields CASNKGGELSSYNEQFF.

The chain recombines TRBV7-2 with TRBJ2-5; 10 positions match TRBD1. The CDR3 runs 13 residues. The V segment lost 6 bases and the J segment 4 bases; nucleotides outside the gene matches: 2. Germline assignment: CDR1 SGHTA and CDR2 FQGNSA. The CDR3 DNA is TGTGCCAGCAGTCGGGACAGGGGAGAGACCCAGTACTTC. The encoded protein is CASSRDRGETQYF.

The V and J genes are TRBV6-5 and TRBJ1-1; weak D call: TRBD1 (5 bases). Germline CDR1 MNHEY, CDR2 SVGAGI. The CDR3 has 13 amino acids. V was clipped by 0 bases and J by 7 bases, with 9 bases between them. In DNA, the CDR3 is TGTGCCAGCAGTTACTCTCCAGGGCGTGAAGCTTTCTTT. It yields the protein CASSYSPGREAFF.

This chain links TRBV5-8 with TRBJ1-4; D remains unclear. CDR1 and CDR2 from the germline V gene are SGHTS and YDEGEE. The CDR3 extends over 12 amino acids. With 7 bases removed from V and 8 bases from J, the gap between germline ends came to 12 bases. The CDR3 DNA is TGTGCCAGCGGGGAGCGCGGGGAAAAACTGTTTTTT. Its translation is CASGERGEKLFF.

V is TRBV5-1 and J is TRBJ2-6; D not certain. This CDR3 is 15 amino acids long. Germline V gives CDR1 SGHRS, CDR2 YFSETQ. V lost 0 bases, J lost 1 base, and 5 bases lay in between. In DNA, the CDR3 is TGCGCCAGCAGCTTGGCGACTTCTGGGGCCAACGTCCTGACTTTC. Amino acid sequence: CASSLATSGANVLTF.